This T cell receptor beta chain comes out of a study of shared clonotypes between healthy human individuals. Genomic DNA of each subset was evenly split across several immunoSEQ plates. Clones were sequenced by immunoSEQ multiplex PCR, and TCRdb holds only the in-frame ones, with some missing. The sample shows around 2,000,000 clones, about 95% of them seen only once. Comments on this clone: What it binds is not known.

Findings and limits, study-wide: Larger estimated richness was generally recorded for naive subsets relative to memory subsets.

Naive CD8 populations comprised CD45RO-negative cells positively selected for CCR7, excluding terminally differentiated effector memory CD45RA+ cells. Germline lookup yields CDR1 MGHDK and CDR2 SYGVNS. Trimming stripped 0 bases from V and 7 bases from J, with 6 bases between. The CDR3 loop spans 13 amino acids. V usage is TRBV25-1 and J usage is TRBJ1-4, with D unresolved. The sequencing sample was made of naive CD8+ T cells sorted from blood. This receptor was identified in a man aged 18 to 35 in good health. The CDR3 loop reads CASSEYIPEKLFF. The CDR3 coding sequence is TGTGCCAGCAGTGAATATATTCCTGAAAAACTGTTTTTT.